These T cell receptor beta chains were read from a single sample in a study of CD8 T cells in Susac syndrome. From the immunoSEQ multiplex PCR reads, TCRdb called clonotypes with MiXCR, one entry per CDR3 protein. The sample contains tens of thousands of distinct CDR3 sequences, 85% to 95% of which appear only once. Sequencing was performed on CD4+ T cells from PBMCs. Receptors originate from a human donor with Susac syndrome. CDR3s include the opening cysteine and the closing phenylalanine or tryptophan. A D gene is named only where the DNA matches it firmly. Rows may omit the clone size; those that give it use once, few, many or a size class.

j_call clone_size d_call cdr3_length v_call cdr3_nt cdr3_aa
TRBJ1-5 once - 15 TRBV7-2 TGTGCCAGCAGCTTAGTTGTGAATAGCAATCAGCCCCAGCATTTT CASSLVVNSNQPQHF
TRBJ1-1 - - 14 TRBV29-1 TGCAGCGTTGAAAGGGCAGGGGTTTCCACTGAAGCTTTCTTT CSVERAGVSTEAFF
TRBJ2-3 - - 15 TRBV5-1 TGCGCCAGCACCCGGGACGGAACTAGCACAGATACGCAGTATTTT CASTRDGTSTDTQYF
TRBJ2-3 - - 15 TRBV14 TGTGCCAGCAGCCCTGGGGAACTAGCAAGAGATACGCAGTATTTT CASSPGELARDTQYF
TRBJ2-7 - - 15 TRBV7-8 TGTGCCAGCAGCTTAGGTAGACGGAAACTCTACGAGCAGTACTTC CASSLGRRKLYEQYF
TRBJ1-6 few - 13 TRBV12-3/TRBV12-4 TGTGCCAGTTCTCCGGGACCAAATTCACCCCTCCACTTT CASSPGPNSPLHF
TRBJ1-5 - - 14 TRBV12-3/TRBV12-4 TGTGCCAGCAGCCCAAGTCGGGGCCTTCAGCCCCAGCATTTT CASSPSRGLQPQHF
TRBJ1-2 - - 14 TRBV20-1 TGCAGTGCTAGAGATCTATCCAGGGTCTATGGCTACACCTTC CSARDLSRVYGYTF
TRBJ1-2 - - 15 TRBV4-3 TGCGCCAGCAGCCAAGATGGCAGGGACAACTATGGCTACACCTTC CASSQDGRDNYGYTF
TRBJ2-7 - - 13 TRBV28 TGTGCCAGCGGGACACTCAACCCCTACGAGCAGTACTTC CASGTLNPYEQYF
TRBJ2-3 - - 14 TRBV20-1 TGCAGTGCTCGAGAACTGGATAGCACAGATACGCAGTATTTT CSARELDSTDTQYF
TRBJ2-5 - - 12 TRBV25-1 TGTGCCAGCAGTGAACGCCAAGAGACCCAGTACTTC CASSERQETQYF
TRBJ2-7 - - 14 TRBV5-6 TGTGCCAGCAGCGGCGGGACCGTCCCCTACGAGCAGTACTTC CASSGGTVPYEQYF
TRBJ2-3 - - 16 TRBV5-4 TGTGCCAGCAGCTTGGCATCGGCGCGGAGCACAGATACGCAGTATTTT CASSLASARSTDTQYF
TRBJ2-1 - TRBD2 14 TRBV15 TGTGCCACCAGCAGAGAAAGCGGGGGGATTGAGCAGTTCTTC CATSRESGGIEQFF
TRBJ2-1 - TRBD2 14 TRBV6-6 TGTGCCAGCAGTACACTCGGGGGAGGGGATGAGCAGTTCTTC CASSTLGGGDEQFF
TRBJ2-7 - - 14 TRBV3-1 TGTGCCAGCAGCCCGCTGGGCAACTCCTACGAGCAGTACTTC CASSPLGNSYEQYF
TRBJ2-1 - - 15 TRBV20-1 TGCAGTGCTAAGTCGGGTCGGGACGCTCGCAATGAGCAGTTCTTC CSAKSGRDARNEQFF
TRBJ2-7 - - 11 TRBV10-2 TGCGCCAGCACCACACTCCGGGACAATATCTTC CASTTLRDNIF
TRBJ2-7 - - 14 TRBV7-2 TGTGCCAGCAGCTTACGGGCAGCTCTAGGGGAGCAGTACTTC CASSLRAALGEQYF
TRBJ2-7 - TRBD1 13 TRBV20-1 TGCAGTGCTAGCGGACAGGGGGCCGACGAGCAGTACTTC CSASGQGADEQYF
TRBJ1-1 - TRBD1 15 TRBV12-3/TRBV12-4 TGTGCCAGCACCCTTGAAACAGGGGGCAACACTGAAGCTTTCTTT CASTLETGGNTEAFF
TRBJ1-6 - TRBD1 14 TRBV5-1 TGCGCCAGCAGTCTAGGGACAGCAGGCTCACCCCTCCACTTT CASSLGTAGSPLHF
TRBJ1-2 - - 11 TRBV20-1 TGCAGTGCTAGAGTGGGGGTCGGCTACACCTTC CSARVGVGYTF
TRBJ2-1 - TRBD1 16 TRBV7-2 TGTGCCAGCACCAATCAACCGGGACAGCTGAACAATGAGCAGTTCTTC CASTNQPGQLNNEQFF
TRBJ1-5 - TRBD1 16 TRBV6-6 TGTGCCAGCAGTACAGGGGGCGGATATAGCAATCAGCCCCAGCATTTT CASSTGGGYSNQPQHF
TRBJ2-1 - - 13 TRBV27 TGTGCCAGCAGTTTACGGTGGAGGGATGAGCAGTTCTTC CASSLRWRDEQFF